The clone carrying this T cell receptor (beta chain) was seen a few times. Authors' analysis steps: Researchers report that nucleated cell counts were estimated from reference gene primer amplification. Clones were read by immunoSEQ multiplex PCR, and TCRdb kept only the in-frame ones, dropping some. V and J calls and clone size are those listed in that table; D and trimming were worked out from the DNA. The top ten clones hold less than 2% of a sample with over 95,000 clones, roughly 80% of them seen once. The sample comes from a study of blood T cell repertoires in COVID-19. Study as a whole: Donors in the United States, Italy and Spain gave samples during acute or convalescent COVID-19. From T cells, B-cell-depleted T cells, or PBMCs came the material, which was cDNA or gDNA.

Sequencing used peripheral blood. This TCR came from a man in his fifties or sixties with acute or convalescent COVID-19.

The CDR3 DNA reads as TGTGCCAGTAGTATCTCCGGGACAGGGAAAGAAAATGAGCAGTTCTTC. Its protein product is CASSISGTGKENEQFF. The chain is built from TRBV19 and TRBJ2-1; TRBD1 aligns across 9 bases. Germline loops: CDR1 LNHDA, CDR2 SQIVND (reference sequence). The CDR3 spans 16 residues. V trimming: 3 bases; J trimming: 7 bases; junction bases outside the gene matches: 10.